The 14 T cell receptor beta chains in this list originate from one sample, sequenced in a study of cytomegalovirus exposure and HLA in healthy donors. 60 Vbeta and 13 Jbeta primers were used in PCR. Data came from immunoSEQ multiplex PCR; TCRdb stores just in-frame clones and leaves some out. The table shows 40,000 to 45,000 clones, with about 50% occurring only once. Material: PBMCs. The origin of the receptors is a human donor in good health.

The chain has TRBV4-1 and TRBJ2-1; D is uncertain. The V end was cut by 1 base, the J end by 3 bases, with 4 bases between. Germline-derived CDR1 and CDR2 are MGHRA and YSYEKL. There are 13 residues in the CDR3. The CDR3 loop reads CASSQVVYNEQFF. The CDR3 region has the DNA TGCGCCAGCAGCCAAGTCGTCTACAATGAGCAGTTCTTC.

The chain carries TRBV7-9 and TRBJ2-3; D gene ambiguous. CDR1 is SEHNR, CDR2 FQNEAQ, per germline (reference sequence). V was cut by 0 bases and J by 6 bases, with 10 bases left in between. CDR3 size: 14 residues. CDR3 amino acids: CASSLAAAVDTQYF. The DNA for the CDR3 is TGTGCCAGCAGCTTAGCGGCCGCAGTCGATACGCAGTATTTT.

This clone has more than one count but fewer than ten. V and J are TRBV27 and TRBJ1-1, with 7 bases matching TRBD1. The germline V gene encodes CDR1 MNHEY and CDR2 SMNVEV (reference sequence). CDR3 length: 15 residues. V was clipped by 1 base and J by 1 base; unmatched bases: 3. The CDR3 region is CASSLLGGRNTEAFF. In DNA, the CDR3 is TGTGCCAGCAGTTTATTAGGGGGCAGGAACACTGAAGCTTTCTTT.

V gene TRBV7-3 combines with J gene TRBJ2-5; D is possibly TRBD2 (6 bases). The germline gives CDR1 SGHTA, CDR2 FQGTGA. Trimming took off 5 bases at V and 4 bases at J, with 14 bases between the two ends. The CDR3 sequence is 14 residues long. Written as DNA, the CDR3 is TGTGCCAGCAGCCCGACGGGGGTGAGAGAGACCCAGTACTTC. This gives the protein CASSPTGVRETQYF.

The rearrangement links TRBV9 to TRBJ2-3, with D maybe TRBD2 (6 bases). From germline, CDR1 is SGDLS and CDR2 YYNGEE. CDR3 length: 14 amino acids. V dropped 4 bases and J dropped 6 bases, with 15 bases sitting between them. The CDR3 protein is CASSPSALGDTQYF. The CDR3 nucleotides read TGTGCCAGCAGCCCTAGCGCGTTAGGCGATACGCAGTATTTT.

The V gene is TRBV7-9, the J gene TRBJ2-3, with 14 bases lining up with TRBD2. The V segment lost 0 bases and the J segment 5 bases; nucleotides outside the gene matches: 7. CDR3 size: 18 residues. Germline V CDR1 and CDR2: SEHNR, FQNEAQ (reference sequence). CDR3 sequence (DNA): TGTGCCAGCAGCTTAGCGCTGGGGACTAGCGGGAGTCAAGATACGCAGTATTTT. It encodes CASSLALGTSGSQDTQYF.

This clone came up once. This sequence joins TRBV15 and TRBJ2-2; D is unresolved. This CDR3 has 14 amino acids. Deletions cut 1 base from V and 4 bases from J, with 7 bases between. Germline CDR1 LNHNV, CDR2 YYDKDF (reference sequence). The CDR3 DNA follows: TGTGCCACCAGCAGAGGGCAGGCCACCGGGGAGCTGTTTTTT. It codes for CATSRGQATGELFF.

This clone was recorded once. The chain employs TRBV4-2 and TRBJ2-7, with D unclear. This CDR3 has 18 amino acids. Germline-derived CDR1 and CDR2 are LGHNA and YNFKEQ. The V and J ends lost 3 bases and 3 bases respectively, with 24 bases between them. CDR3 in DNA: TGTGCCAGCAGCCACCCACGTGGAACGACATTCATGAACTACGAGCAGTACTTC. Translating gives CASSHPRGTTFMNYEQYF.

The CDR3 here is CAPDLAGARYEQYF. Written as DNA, the CDR3 is TGTGCCCCAGACTTAGCGGGAGCTCGGTACGAGCAGTACTTC. The chain joins TRBV11-2 to TRBJ2-7; TRBD2 agrees at 9 bases. Trimming removed 11 bases from V and 4 bases from J; junction bases left unmatched: 12. The CDR3 spans 14 residues. Germline V gene data show CDR1 as SGHAT and CDR2 as FQNNGV.

The chain carries TRBV7-9 and TRBJ1-5; a weak D match, TRBD1 (6 bases). The CDR3 is 14 amino acids. Trimming removed 6 bases from V and 5 bases from J, with 14 bases in between. Germline CDR1 SEHNR, CDR2 FQNEAQ (reference sequence). The CDR3 region has the DNA TGTGCCAGCAGAGGGGGGGGTGATCATCAGCCCCAGCATTTT. Translating it yields CASRGGGDHQPQHF.

The CDR3 sequence is CASSPGSGLTETQYF. In DNA, the CDR3 is TGTGCCAGCTCACCGGGGAGCGGTCTGACAGAGACCCAGTACTTC. The chain has TRBV18 and TRBJ2-5, with TRBD2 as a possible D gene (5 bases). This CDR3 has 15 residues. Germline CDR1 KGHSH, CDR2 LQKENI. Trimming left V 3 bases short and J 4 bases short, with 15 bases between.

This clone was seen more than once but under ten times. The chain has TRBV11-3 and TRBJ1-1, with unresolved D. CDR3 length equals 13 residues. The ends were cut back, 6 bases at V and 2 bases at J, with 10 bases in the middle. The germline V gene has CDR1 SGHNT and CDR2 YENEEA. The CDR3 DNA follows: TGTGCCAGCAGTTTGACGGGAAACACTGAAGCTTTCTTT. Residues: CASSLTGNTEAFF. Full variable domain (outside the CDR3, taken from reference TRBV11-3 and TRBJ1-1): EAGVVQSPRYKIIEKKQPVAFWCNPISGHNTLYWYLQNLGQGPELLIRYENEEAVDDSQLPKDRFSAERLKGVDSTLKIQPAELGDSAVYLCASSLTGNTEAFFGQGTRLTVV.

V gene TRBV29-1 combines with J gene TRBJ1-1; D is unclear. Trimming stripped 5 bases from V and 0 bases from J, with 10 bases between. The CDR3 runs 13 residues. CDR1 and CDR2 from the germline V gene are SQVTM and ANQGSEA. The CDR3, as DNA: TGCAGCGTTTCCTACAGTTTGAACACTGAAGCTTTCTTT. Translating it yields CSVSYSLNTEAFF.

V and J are TRBV2 and TRBJ1-1; D gene unclear. CDR1 and CDR2 (germline): SNHLY, FYNNEI. This CDR3 has 16 residues. V dropped 4 bases and J dropped 4 bases, with 19 bases sitting between them. In DNA, the CDR3 is TGTGCCAGCAGTGTGGAGGGTTCGGTTTTGGGCACTGAAGCTTTCTTT. Translating gives CASSVEGSVLGTEAFF.